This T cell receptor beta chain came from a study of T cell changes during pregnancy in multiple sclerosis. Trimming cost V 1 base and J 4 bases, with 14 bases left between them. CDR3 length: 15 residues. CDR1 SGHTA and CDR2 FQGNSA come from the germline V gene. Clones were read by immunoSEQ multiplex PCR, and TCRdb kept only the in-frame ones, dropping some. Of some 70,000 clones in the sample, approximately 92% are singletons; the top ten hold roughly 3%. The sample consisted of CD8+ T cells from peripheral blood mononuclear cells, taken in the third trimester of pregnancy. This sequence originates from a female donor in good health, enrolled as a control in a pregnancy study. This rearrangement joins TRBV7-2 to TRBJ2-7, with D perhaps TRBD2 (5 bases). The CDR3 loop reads CASSLGREGPYEQYF. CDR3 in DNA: TGTGCCAGCAGCTTAGGGCGTGAGGGTCCGTACGAGCAGTACTTC. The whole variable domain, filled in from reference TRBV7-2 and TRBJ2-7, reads GAGVSQSPSNKVTEKGKDVELRCDPISGHTALYWYRQSLGQGLEFLIYFQGNSAPDKSGLPSDRFSAERTGGSVSTLTIQRTQQEDSAVYLCASSLGREGPYEQYFGPGTRLTVT.